The clone carrying this T cell receptor beta chain has at least ten counts. Its target is unknown. Germline loops: CDR1 SGHTA, CDR2 FQGNSA. CDR3 length equals 14 residues. Trimming took 0 bases from V and 2 from J, leaving 7 bases between them. These data belong to a study of identical twins. Findings of the study overall: Weaker excess twin sharing was observed in beta out-of-frame sequences. Insertions were reduced in abundant cord blood beta clonotypes but not in memory repertoires.

Using its own MiXCR run on the 5' RACE reads, TCRdb lists one record per CDR3 protein. The sample includes around 340,000 distinct CDR3 sequences, roughly 9% of them seen just once. Every one of the donors was a healthy Caucasian. This clonotype originated in a woman aged 45-59 years in good health. The chain couples TRBV7-2 to TRBJ2-5; no clear D gene. Sequences were obtained from naive T cells sorted from blood. CDR3 amino acids: CASSLASTQETQYF. In DNA, the CDR3 is TGTGCCAGCAGCTTAGCTTCCACACAAGAGACCCAGTACTTC.